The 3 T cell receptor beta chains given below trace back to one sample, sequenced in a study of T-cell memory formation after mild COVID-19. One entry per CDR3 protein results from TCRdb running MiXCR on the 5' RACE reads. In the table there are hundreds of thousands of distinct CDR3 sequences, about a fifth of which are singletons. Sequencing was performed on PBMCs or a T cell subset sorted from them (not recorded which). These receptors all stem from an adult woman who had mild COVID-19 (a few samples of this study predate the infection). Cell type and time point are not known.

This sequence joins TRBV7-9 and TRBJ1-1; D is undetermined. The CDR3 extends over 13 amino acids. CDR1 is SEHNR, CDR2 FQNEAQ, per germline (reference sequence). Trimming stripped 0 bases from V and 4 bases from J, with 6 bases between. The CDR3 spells CASSLAEFTEAFF. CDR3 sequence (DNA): TGTGCCAGCAGCTTAGCGGAGTTCACTGAAGCTTTCTTT.

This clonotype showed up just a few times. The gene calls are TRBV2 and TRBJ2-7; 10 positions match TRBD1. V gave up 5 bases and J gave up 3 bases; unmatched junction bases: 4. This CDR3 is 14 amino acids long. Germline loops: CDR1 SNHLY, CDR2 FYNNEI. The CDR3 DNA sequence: TGTGCCAGCAGTCGGGACAGGGGTGGCTACGAGCAGTACTTC. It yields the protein CASSRDRGGYEQYF.

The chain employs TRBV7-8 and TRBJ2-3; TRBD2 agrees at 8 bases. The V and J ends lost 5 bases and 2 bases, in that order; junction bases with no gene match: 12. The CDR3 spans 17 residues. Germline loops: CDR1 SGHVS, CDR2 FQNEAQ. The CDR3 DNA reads TGTGCCAGCAGCCCGCGTGCTAGCGGGCCTTCCACAGATACGCAGTATTTT. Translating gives CASSPRASGPSTDTQYF. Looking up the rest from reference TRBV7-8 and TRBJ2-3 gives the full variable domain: GAGVSQSPRYKVAKRGQDVALRCDPISGHVSLFWYQQALGQGPEFLTYFQNEAQLDKSGLPSDRFFAERPEGSVSTLKIQRTQQEDSAVYLCASSPRASGPSTDTQYFGPGTRLTVL.